The rows below give T cell receptor beta chains drawn from one sample of a study of T cells and Merkel cell carcinoma outcomes. TCRdb keeps only in-frame clones here, not all; method: immunoSEQ multiplex PCR. Among 15,000 to 18,000 clones listed, about 87% were seen once. Sequencing input: tumor tissue from Merkel cell carcinoma. Receptors originate from a human donor with Merkel cell carcinoma. The CDR3 runs from the conserved cysteine through the conserved F or W. D genes are given only for firm matches. For some rows the clone size is stated as once, few or many, or as a class when expanded; others skip it.

j_call	d_call	v_call	clone_size	cdr3_nt	cdr3_aa
TRBJ2-5	TRBD2	TRBV27	NA	TGTGCCAGCAGTCTAGGGACTAGCGGGGAGACCCAGTACTTC	CASSLGTSGETQYF
TRBJ2-2	NA	TRBV5-1	few	TGCGCCAGCAGCTTCGAGGGGGAGCTGTTTTTT	CASSFEGELFF
TRBJ2-5	NA	TRBV5-1	few	TGCGCCAGCAGCTTGGACGGTCAGGGTTTTAAAGAGACCCAGTACTTC	CASSLDGQGFKETQYF
TRBJ2-7	NA	TRBV4-1	NA	TGCGCCAGCAGCCAAGGCCGAACCTCCTACGAGCAGTACTTC	CASSQGRTSYEQYF
TRBJ1-1	NA	TRBV19	NA	TGTGCCAGTAGTATAGATCTTGACCGTCAAGCTTTCTTT	CASSIDLDRQAFF
TRBJ2-1	NA	TRBV27	NA	TGTGCCAGCAGTTCAGGGCTAGGGGTCCGGCTCTTC	CASSSGLGVRLF
TRBJ2-7	NA	TRBV5-1	NA	TGCGCCAGCAGCTTGTATACAGGCTCCTACGAGCAGTACTTC	CASSLYTGSYEQYF
TRBJ1-5	NA	TRBV6-1	NA	TGTGCCAGCAGTGTCAGGGCCAATCAGCCCCAGCATTTT	CASSVRANQPQHF
TRBJ1-2	TRBD1	TRBV6-5	NA	TGTGCCAGCAACCAAAGGAGGGGGCGCGGTTATGGCTACACCTTC	CASNQRRGRGYGYTF
TRBJ2-3	NA	TRBV29-1	NA	TGCAGCGTTACCGGAGGGGGTACGCAGTATTTT	CSVTGGGTQYF
TRBJ1-3	NA	TRBV6-5	NA	TGTGCCAGTAGTTTGGGGCCCGGAAACACCATATATTTT	CASSLGPGNTIYF
TRBJ1-5	NA	TRBV9	NA	TGTGCCAGCAGCGTAGCGGGCAGGCACAATCAGCCCCAGCATTTT	CASSVAGRHNQPQHF
TRBJ1-5	NA	TRBV7-8	NA	TGTGCCAGCAGCTTAGTGGGACAGCCCCAGCATTTT	CASSLVGQPQHF
TRBJ2-6	NA	TRBV5-1	NA	TGCGCCAGCAGCCCGGACGGGATTGGGGCCAACGTCCTGACTTTC	CASSPDGIGANVLTF
TRBJ1-4	TRBD1	TRBV7-2	NA	TGTGCCAGCAGCTTCGCCGGGACAGAGAATGAAAAACTGTTTTTT	CASSFAGTENEKLFF
TRBJ1-1	NA	TRBV5-4	once	TGTGCCAGCAGCTTAGGGATTACGGACACTGAAGCTTTCTTT	CASSLGITDTEAFF
TRBJ2-3	TRBD2	TRBV28	NA	TGTGCCAGCAGTTTAAATCTAGCGGGAGCTTTGGATACGCAGTATTTT	CASSLNLAGALDTQYF
TRBJ1-4	NA	TRBV23-1	NA	TGCGCCGGCCGCTATAAAGGGCGTAATGAAAAACTGTTTTTT	CAGRYKGRNEKLFF
TRBJ2-5	NA	TRBV29-1	few	TGCAGCGGAGCGCGGGACTTTCAAGAGACCCAGTACTTC	CSGARDFQETQYF